This T cell receptor (beta chain) came from a study of Ad26.COV2.S vaccination and SARS-CoV-2 variants. TCRdb keeps only in-frame clones here, not all; method: immunoSEQ multiplex PCR. Here the sample spans over 350,000 clones, approximately 91% being singletons. Treatment noted: around 19 received Ad26.COV2.S at low or high dose, single or two shots; about 5 received placebo; per-sample allocation not given. Sampling was done on day 63 after the first vaccine or placebo injection. The CDR3 loop spans 13 amino acids. Trimming removed 5 bases at V and 6 bases at J, with 11 bases between. In germline, CDR1 is SGHRS, CDR2 YFSETQ.

The sequence was obtained from a person between 18 and 59 years old who received the Ad26.COV2.S COVID-19 vaccine or a placebo. This chain uses TRBV5-1 with TRBJ1-4, with a tentative D call TRBD1 (6 bases). The sample consisted of peripheral blood, taken in a trial of Ad26.COV2.S vaccine versus placebo. The CDR3 protein is CASRTGGDEKLFF. CDR3 nucleotides: TGCGCCAGCAGGACAGGCGGTGATGAAAAACTGTTTTTT. The full variable domain, its missing parts supplied by reference TRBV5-1 and TRBJ1-4, is KAGVTQTPRYLIKTRGQQVTLSCSPISGHRSVSWYQQTPGQGLQFLFEYFSETQRNKGNFPGRFSGRQFSNSRSEMNVSTLELGDSALYLCASRTGGDEKLFFGSGTQLSVL.